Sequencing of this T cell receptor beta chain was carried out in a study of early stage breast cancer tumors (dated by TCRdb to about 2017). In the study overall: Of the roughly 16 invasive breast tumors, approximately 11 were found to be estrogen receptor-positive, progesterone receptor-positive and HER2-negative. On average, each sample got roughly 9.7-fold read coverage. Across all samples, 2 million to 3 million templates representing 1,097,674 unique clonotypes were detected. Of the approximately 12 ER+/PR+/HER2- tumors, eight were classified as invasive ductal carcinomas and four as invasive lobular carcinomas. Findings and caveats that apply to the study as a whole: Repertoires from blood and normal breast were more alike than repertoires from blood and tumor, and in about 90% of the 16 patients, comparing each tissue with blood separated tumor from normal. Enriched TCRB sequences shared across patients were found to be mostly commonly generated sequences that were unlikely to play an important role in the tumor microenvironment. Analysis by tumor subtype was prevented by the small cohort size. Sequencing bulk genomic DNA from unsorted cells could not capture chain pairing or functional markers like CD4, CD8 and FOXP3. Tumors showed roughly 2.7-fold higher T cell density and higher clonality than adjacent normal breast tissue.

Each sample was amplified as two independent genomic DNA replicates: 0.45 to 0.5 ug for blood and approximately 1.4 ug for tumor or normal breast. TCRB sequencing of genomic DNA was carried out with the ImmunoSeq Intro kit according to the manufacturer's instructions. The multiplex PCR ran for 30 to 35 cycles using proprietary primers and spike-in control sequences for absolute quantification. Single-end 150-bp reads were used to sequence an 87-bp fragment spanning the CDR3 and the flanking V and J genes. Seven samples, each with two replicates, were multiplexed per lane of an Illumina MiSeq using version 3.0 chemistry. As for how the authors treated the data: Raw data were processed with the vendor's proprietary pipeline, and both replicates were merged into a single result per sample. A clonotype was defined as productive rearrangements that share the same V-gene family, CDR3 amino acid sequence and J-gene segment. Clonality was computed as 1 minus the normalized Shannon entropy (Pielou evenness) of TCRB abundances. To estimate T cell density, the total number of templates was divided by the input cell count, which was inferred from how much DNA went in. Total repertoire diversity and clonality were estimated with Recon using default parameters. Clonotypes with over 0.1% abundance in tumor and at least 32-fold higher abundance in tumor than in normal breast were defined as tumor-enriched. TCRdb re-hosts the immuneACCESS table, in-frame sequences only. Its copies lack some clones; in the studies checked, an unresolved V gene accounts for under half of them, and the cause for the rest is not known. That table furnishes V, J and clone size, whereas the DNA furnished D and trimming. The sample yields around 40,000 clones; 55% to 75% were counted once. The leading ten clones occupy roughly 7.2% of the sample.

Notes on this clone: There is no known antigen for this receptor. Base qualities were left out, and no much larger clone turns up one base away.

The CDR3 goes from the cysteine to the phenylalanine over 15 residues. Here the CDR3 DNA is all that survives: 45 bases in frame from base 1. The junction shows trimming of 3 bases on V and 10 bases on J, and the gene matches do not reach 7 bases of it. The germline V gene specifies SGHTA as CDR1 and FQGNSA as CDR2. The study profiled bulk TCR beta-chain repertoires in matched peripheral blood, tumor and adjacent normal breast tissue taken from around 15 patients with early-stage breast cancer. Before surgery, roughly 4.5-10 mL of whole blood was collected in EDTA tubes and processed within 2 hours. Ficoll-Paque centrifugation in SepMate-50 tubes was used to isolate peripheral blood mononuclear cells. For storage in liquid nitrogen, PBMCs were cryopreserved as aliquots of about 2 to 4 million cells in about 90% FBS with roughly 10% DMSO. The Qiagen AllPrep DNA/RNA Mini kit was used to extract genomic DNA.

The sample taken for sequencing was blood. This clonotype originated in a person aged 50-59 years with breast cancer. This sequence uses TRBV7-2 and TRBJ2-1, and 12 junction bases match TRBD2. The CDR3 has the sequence CASSFALAGGAEQFF. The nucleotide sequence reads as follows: TGTGCCAGCAGCTTCGCCCTAGCGGGGGGGGCGGAGCAGTTCTTC.